This TCR beta chain stems from a study of CD8 T cells in ankylosing spondylitis (dated by TCRdb to about 2017). As for the study more broadly: The study profiled T cell receptor beta repertoires in healthy donors and ankylosing spondylitis patients to find disease-linked TCR variants. The whole study cohort included over a hundred healthy donors and 25 or so ankylosing spondylitis patients. Peripheral blood was sampled, and synovial fluid was also collected from ankylosing spondylitis patients.

TCRdb shows the sequencer as Illumina HiSeq 2500. TCR beta libraries were prepared by quantitative 5'-RACE with molecular barcodes. For the original study's pipeline: A new computational method, built on a probabilistic model of VDJ rearrangement, was used to identify disease-linked TCR variants. The raw public data were reprocessed by TCRdb itself: fastp quality trimming at Q25, MiXCR clonotype calling, in-frame beta chains only. Duplicate CDR3 protein sequences are folded into a single record with the most common DNA and genes. TCRdb's processing, not the study's, gives the V and J calls here. Recorded for this sample are approximately 240,000 distinct CDR3 sequences; roughly a tenth of them occurred a single time. The ten largest clones represent around 3% of the sample. The paper as a whole reports these results and caveats: The disease-linked clones were reported to be significantly enriched in matched synovial fluid samples from ankylosing spondylitis patients. Some TCR beta motif variants had previously been reported in synovial fluid and blood of reactive arthritis patients, which suggested common disease-initiation mechanisms. Blood from ankylosing spondylitis patients appeared to be characterized by a TCR beta motif composed of several highly homologous amino acid variants. In peripheral blood, the disease-linked clones were found at relatively low frequencies and had a CD8+ phenotype.

The germline V gene encodes CDR1 SGHRS and CDR2 YFSETQ. The CDR3 numbers 15 residues from cysteine through phenylalanine. Just the 45-base CDR3 DNA is kept, in frame starting at base 1. V loses 0 bases of germline sequence and J loses 8 bases, and the interval between the two ends is 15 bases. This clonotype was seen repeatedly, ten times or more. Its antigen specificity is not known. No base-level quality is on record; no much larger clone is a single base apart. This chain is built from TRBV5-1 and TRBJ2-1; the best D guess is TRBD1, with 6 bases matching. The source is a male donor with ankylosing spondylitis or in good health (not recorded which). The sample comprised blood, either unsorted or a sorted T cell fraction (not recorded which). The DNA is as follows: TGCGCCAGCAGCTTGGAGTGGGTAGAGGGGGATGAGCAGTTCTTC. This translates into CASSLEWVEGDEQFF.